Below, 29 T cell receptor beta chains from the same sample are listed, as sequenced in a study of graft-versus-host responses after intestinal transplantation. Some clones are missing from TCRdb's copy, which holds only in-frame ones; the method was immunoSEQ multiplex PCR. This table has tens of thousands of clones, around 92% appearing once. Material: PBMCs, obtained 98 days after intestinal transplantation. The receptor source for this set is a human patient who received an intestinal transplant, so some T cells may come from the graft donor.

The chain uses TRBV30 and TRBJ2-5; D gene uncertain. CDR1 and CDR2 (germline): GTSNPN, SVGIG (reference sequence). The CDR3 covers 13 residues. V was clipped by 0 bases and J by 0 bases, with 5 bases between them. CDR3 region: CAWSVRYQETQYF. The CDR3 nucleotides read TGTGCCTGGAGTGTCAGGTACCAAGAGACCCAGTACTTC.

The chain joins TRBV11-2 to TRBJ2-3, with a possible D match to TRBD2 (5 bases). Germline loops: CDR1 SGHAT, CDR2 FQNNGV. Trimming removed 0 bases from V and 4 bases from J, with 14 bases in between. The CDR3 consists of 16 residues. CDR3 region: CASSLEAVRAADTQYF. The CDR3 DNA reads as TGTGCCAGCAGCTTAGAGGCGGTGAGGGCTGCAGATACGCAGTATTTT. The full variable domain, rest sourced from reference TRBV11-2 and TRBJ2-3, is EAGVAQSPRYKIIEKRQSVAFWCNPISGHATLYWYQQILGQGPKLLIQFQNNGVVDDSQLPKDRFSAERLKGVDSTLKIQPAKLEDSAVYLCASSLEAVRAADTQYFGPGTRLTVL.

The chain combines TRBV6-5 with TRBJ2-5, with 7 bases that match TRBD2. V was pared by 5 bases and J by 2 bases, with 5 bases of the junction left unmatched. This CDR3 comprises 14 residues. CDR1 is MNHEY, CDR2 SVGAGI, per germline. This CDR3 is CASSLGGGQETQYF. The CDR3 DNA sequence: TGTGCCAGCAGTCTCGGCGGGGGACAAGAGACCCAGTACTTC.

V usage is TRBV4-3 and J usage is TRBJ2-3, with D unclear. Trimming pared 1 base from V and 4 bases from J, leaving 15 bases between. This CDR3 is 16 amino acids long. Germline values: CDR1 LGHNA, CDR2 YSLEER. The CDR3 loop reads CASSQGGPSAADTQYF. Written as DNA, the CDR3 is TGCGCCAGCAGCCAAGGTGGACCCTCGGCAGCAGATACGCAGTATTTT.

The chain has TRBV10-1 and TRBJ2-7, with TRBD1 matching 7 bases. The V segment lost 4 bases and the J segment 3 bases; nucleotides outside the gene matches: 3. Germline V gene sequence: CDR1 WNHNN, CDR2 SYGVQD (reference sequence). The CDR3 runs to 13 residues. In DNA form, the CDR3 reads TGCGCCAGCAGTGTCGGGACAGACTACGAGCAGTACTTC. It is translated as CASSVGTDYEQYF.

The chain links TRBV7-3 to TRBJ2-3, with 11 bases aligning to TRBD1. Germline V gene data show CDR1 as SGHTA and CDR2 as FQGTGA. The CDR3 runs 15 residues. V lost 3 bases and J lost 5; bases outside the gene matches: 4. In DNA, the CDR3 is TGTGCCAGCAGCTTGAGGACAGGGGGCCGAGATACGCAGTATTTT. Translating gives CASSLRTGGRDTQYF.

Only one count was recorded for this clone. The CDR3 region has the DNA TGTGCCAGCAGTTTGTGGGACACCTACGAGCAGTACTTC. Encoded protein: CASSLWDTYEQYF. V is TRBV28 and J is TRBJ2-7; tentatively, D is TRBD1 (6 bases). V was pared by 3 bases and J by 2 bases, with 8 bases between. Germline-derived CDR1 and CDR2 are MDHEN and SYDVKM. The CDR3 sequence is 13 residues long.

The V gene is TRBV5-5, the J gene TRBJ2-7; possible D gene TRBD1, 6 bases. The germline V and J ends were trimmed by 4 bases and 0 bases, with 14 bases remaining between them. This CDR3 comprises 15 residues. Germline V gives CDR1 SGHKS, CDR2 YYEKEE (reference sequence). The CDR3: CASSLGQSSSYEQYF. In DNA, the CDR3 is TGTGCCAGCAGCCTCGGACAGTCCAGCTCCTACGAGCAGTACTTC.

This chain uses TRBV5-6 with TRBJ2-7; TRBD1 agrees at 10 bases. V trimming: 1 base; J trimming: 6 bases; junction bases outside the gene matches: 10. Looked up from germline, CDR1 is SGHDT and CDR2 is YYEEEE. This CDR3 has 16 amino acids. The CDR3: CASSLMATGGAGEQYF. CDR3 bases: TGTGCCAGCAGCTTGATGGCGACAGGGGGCGCGGGCGAGCAGTACTTC.

The chain carries TRBV28 and TRBJ2-7, with D perhaps TRBD2 (6 bases). The ends were cut back, 3 bases at V and 1 base at J, with 13 bases in the middle. The CDR3 contains 15 residues. CDR1 is MDHEN, CDR2 SYDVKM, per germline. CDR3: CASSLEGILSYEQYF. Here the CDR3 DNA reads TGTGCCAGCAGTTTGGAGGGGATTTTATCCTACGAGCAGTACTTC.

The rearrangement uses TRBV7-6 and TRBJ1-4, with 7 bases identical to TRBD1. CDR1 is SGHVS, CDR2 FNYEAQ, per germline. Trimming cost V 4 bases and J 1 base; bases outside gene matches: 6. This CDR3 contains 16 residues. The CDR3 region is CASSSFYRGTNEKLFF. CDR3 DNA sequence: TGTGCCAGCAGCTCATTCTACAGGGGAACTAATGAAAAACTGTTTTTT.

The rearrangement joins TRBV27 to TRBJ1-2, with TRBD1 matching 9 bases. Trimming cost V 11 bases and J 7 bases; bases outside gene matches: 11. CDR3 length: 13 amino acids. CDR1 and CDR2 (germline): MNHEY, SMNVEV (reference sequence). The CDR3: CAVYRGHVRGYTF. As DNA, the CDR3 is TGTGCCGTTTACAGGGGGCACGTACGTGGCTACACCTTC.

This CDR3 is CASSAYTGLGGTEAFF. The CDR3 nucleotides are TGTGCCAGCAGCGCATACACAGGGTTGGGAGGCACTGAAGCTTTCTTT. The chain recombines TRBV9 with TRBJ1-1; possible D gene TRBD1, 6 bases. The CDR3 covers 16 residues. In germline, CDR1 is SGDLS, CDR2 YYNGEE. Trimming took off 3 bases at V and 4 bases at J, with 19 bases between the two ends.

This chain links TRBV7-6 with TRBJ1-5; 10 nucleotides match TRBD1. The V and J ends lost 5 bases and 6 bases, in that order; junction bases with no gene match: 7. In germline, CDR1 is SGHVS, CDR2 FNYEAQ. The CDR3 is made up of 15 amino acids. CDR3 DNA: TGTGCCAGCAGCATCGGGACAGGGGAGAGTCAGCCCCAGCATTTT. Translated: CASSIGTGESQPQHF. Looking up the rest from reference TRBV7-6 and TRBJ1-5 gives the full variable domain: GAGVSQSPRYKVTKRGQDVALRCDPISGHVSLYWYRQALGQGPEFLTYFNYEAQQDKSGLPNDRFSAERPEGSISTLTIQRTEQRDSAMYRCASSIGTGESQPQHFGDGTRLSIL.

The rearrangement uses TRBV5-6 and TRBJ1-1; no clear D gene. Between the trimmed V and J ends, which lost 0 bases and 4 bases, there was a span of 7 bases. This CDR3 is built from 13 residues. The germline gives CDR1 SGHDT, CDR2 YYEEEE. The DNA of the CDR3 is TGTGCCAGCAGCTTGGAGGCGGCCACTGAAGCTTTCTTT. Protein product: CASSLEAATEAFF.

This chain links TRBV4-1 with TRBJ2-1; unclear D gene. The V end lost 0 bases, the J end lost 4 bases, and 13 bases lay between the germline ends. Per germline, CDR1 MGHRA and CDR2 YSYEKL. There are 16 residues in the CDR3. The CDR3 DNA is TGCGCCAGCAGCCAAGACTCAGGAACCAGGTACAATGAGCAGTTCTTC. Amino acids: CASSQDSGTRYNEQFF.

The chain recombines TRBV6-5 with TRBJ1-2; D unresolved. The germline V and J ends were trimmed by 6 bases and 2 bases, with 13 bases remaining between them. CDR3 length: 14 residues. Germline V gene lookup returns CDR1 MNHEY and CDR2 SVGAGI. CDR3: CASSPLAKNYGYTF. The CDR3 nucleotides are TGTGCCAGCAGCCCCCTCGCCAAGAACTATGGCTACACCTTC.

The gene calls are TRBV5-6 and TRBJ2-3; possibly TRBD1 or TRBD2 for D (6 bases each). V was cut by 4 bases and J by 4 bases, with 13 bases left in between. The V gene's germline CDR1 is SGHDT and CDR2 YYEEEE. The CDR3 has 14 amino acids. The CDR3: CASSRGGTADTQYF. DNA of the CDR3: TGTGCCAGCAGCAGAGGGGGGACGGCAGATACGCAGTATTTT.

CDR3 protein: CASSPGTNNQPQHF. The CDR3 bases are TGCGCCAGCAGCCCCGGGACTAACAATCAGCCCCAGCATTTT. This rearrangement joins TRBV4-1 to TRBJ1-5; D may be TRBD1 (5 bases). Trimming cost V 4 bases and J 3 bases, with 10 bases left between them. This CDR3 comprises 14 residues. From germline, CDR1 is MGHRA and CDR2 YSYEKL.

The chain has TRBV12-5 and TRBJ2-1; the D gene is possibly TRBD1 (6 bases). This CDR3 has 14 amino acids. The germline CDR1 and CDR2 sequences are LGHNT and FRNRAP. The V gene lost 3 bases and the J gene lost 4 bases, with 10 bases spanning the gap. The CDR3 loop reads CASGLTGFYNEQFF. The CDR3 region has the DNA TGTGCTAGTGGTTTAACAGGGTTTTACAATGAGCAGTTCTTC.

The rearrangement uses TRBV7-9 and TRBJ1-1, with 7 bases lining up with TRBD1. The CDR3 contains 14 residues. In germline, CDR1 is SEHNR, CDR2 FQNEAQ (reference sequence). With V trimmed by 5 bases and J by 6 bases, 9 bases remained unmatched. The CDR3 DNA sequence: TGTGCCAGCAGCGCCCTACAGGGGCGACCTGAAGCTTTCTTT. As protein: CASSALQGRPEAFF. Together with reference TRBV7-9 and TRBJ1-1, the CDR3 gives the full variable domain: DTGVSQNPRHKITKRGQNVTFRCDPISEHNRLYWYRQTLGQGPEFLTYFQNEAQLEKSRLLSDRFSAERPKGSFSTLEIQRTEQGDSAMYLCASSALQGRPEAFFGQGTRLTVV.

CDR3 loop: CASSFTSGEQYF. In DNA form, the CDR3 reads TGTGCCAGCAGTTTTACTAGCGGCGAGCAGTACTTC. This sequence joins TRBV6-5 and TRBJ2-7; 8 positions agree with TRBD2. CDR1 and CDR2 from the germline V gene are MNHEY and SVGAGI. This CDR3 is 12 amino acids long. The J segment lost 6 bases and the V segment lost 4 bases, leaving 2 bases of the junction unmatched.

The rearrangement joins TRBV5-1 to TRBJ1-1; TRBD1 is a possible D gene (5 bases). V dropped 0 bases and J dropped 1 base, with 7 bases sitting between them. Germline-derived CDR1 and CDR2 are SGHRS and YFSETQ. The CDR3 has 14 residues. The CDR3 DNA reads TGCGCCAGCAGCTTGGGACAGTCGAACACTGAAGCTTTCTTT. Translating gives CASSLGQSNTEAFF. Using reference TRBV5-1 and TRBJ1-1 for the parts outside the CDR3, the full variable domain is KAGVTQTPRYLIKTRGQQVTLSCSPISGHRSVSWYQQTPGQGLQFLFEYFSETQRNKGNFPGRFSGRQFSNSRSEMNVSTLELGDSALYLCASSLGQSNTEAFFGQGTRLTVV.

The genes are TRBV5-1 and TRBJ2-1; unclear D gene. The CDR3 is 15 amino acids. Looked up from germline, CDR1 is SGHRS and CDR2 is YFSETQ. V was shortened by 0 bases and J by 0 bases, with 7 bases between the two germline ends. CDR3: CASSLGRVSYNEQFF. CDR3 coding DNA: TGCGCCAGCAGCTTGGGACGGGTCTCCTACAATGAGCAGTTCTTC.

Only a few counts were recorded for this clone. The chain links TRBV27 to TRBJ2-7; 11 bases fit TRBD2. Germline-derived CDR1 and CDR2 are MNHEY and SMNVEV (reference sequence). The V gene end was trimmed by 2 bases and the J gene end by 4 bases; junction bases not matched to a gene: 7. The CDR3 length is 16 residues. The CDR3 spells CASSLRSASGRYEQYF. CDR3 coding DNA: TGTGCCAGCAGTTTAAGGTCGGCTAGCGGGAGGTACGAGCAGTACTTC.

The chain combines TRBV6-5 with TRBJ1-1; 7 bases line up with TRBD1. Germline V lookup: CDR1 MNHEY, CDR2 SVGAGI. The CDR3 is made up of 15 amino acids. Unmatched junction bases numbered 10, after V lost 5 bases and J lost 4 bases. The CDR3 region has the DNA TGTGCCAGCAGTCCCAGACAGGGAAAAGGCACTGAAGCTTTCTTT. Encoded protein: CASSPRQGKGTEAFF.

The V gene is TRBV10-3, the J gene TRBJ2-4; 8 bases are shared with TRBD2. V was pared by 2 bases and J by 2 bases, with 8 bases of the junction left unmatched. The CDR3 is made up of 17 amino acids. Per germline, CDR1 ENHRY and CDR2 SYGVKD. The CDR3 here is CAISEQSGRGSKNIQYF. The CDR3 coding sequence is TGTGCCATCAGTGAGCAAAGCGGGAGAGGATCCAAAAACATTCAGTACTTC.

The rearrangement links TRBV18 to TRBJ2-4; 8 bases map to TRBD1. From germline, CDR1 is KGHSH and CDR2 LQKENI. Losses at the gene ends were 2 bases for V and 3 bases for J; bases not matched to a gene: 12. The CDR3 totals 18 residues. The CDR3 region has the DNA TGTGCCAGCTCACCAATAGTTGGACAGGGACAACACAAAAACATTCAGTACTTC. Translating it yields CASSPIVGQGQHKNIQYF.

The chain employs TRBV2 and TRBJ1-1; D gene ambiguous. The CDR3 is 15 residues long. V dropped 3 bases and J dropped 1 base, with 12 bases sitting between them. Germline lookup yields CDR1 SNHLY and CDR2 FYNNEI. The CDR3 DNA sequence: TGTGCCAGCAGTGATTCTCGAGGATGGAACACTGAAGCTTTCTTT. The encoded protein is CASSDSRGWNTEAFF.